The clone carrying this T cell receptor (beta chain) was seen only a few times. TCRdb independently ran MiXCR on the RT-PCR reads; one entry per CDR3 protein. The sample has hundreds of thousands of distinct CDR3 sequences; around a sixth are singletons. This sample is part of a study of response to subunit inactivated influenza vaccine. The V and J ends lost 5 bases and 6 bases respectively, with 10 bases between them. This CDR3 region has 13 residues. The germline V gene has CDR1 SGHTA and CDR2 FQGNSA. This sequence was found in a man between 45 and 60 years old who received an inactivated influenza vaccine. The sequencing here drew on PBMCs from blood, taken roughly 5 days after vaccination. The chain joins TRBV7-2 to TRBJ2-2; D remains unclear. CDR3 sequence reads: CASSPPRPGELFF. Here the CDR3 DNA reads TGTGCCAGCAGCCCCCCCCGCCCCGGGGAGCTGTTTTTT. Using reference TRBV7-2 and TRBJ2-2 for the parts outside the CDR3, the full variable domain is GAGVSQSPSNKVTEKGKDVELRCDPISGHTALYWYRQSLGQGLEFLIYFQGNSAPDKSGLPSDRFSAERTGGSVSTLTIQRTQQEDSAVYLCASSPPRPGELFFGEGSRLTVL.